One and the same sample provided the 21 T cell receptor beta chains below, sequenced in a study of blood T cell repertoires in COVID-19. The method was immunoSEQ multiplex PCR; TCRdb's version includes in-frame clones alone and lacks a portion of them. The sample lists fewer than 350,000 clones; approximately 88% were seen once. Sequenced sample: PBMCs or T cells enriched from blood (not recorded which). These receptors were collected from a man aged 60 to 69 who had recovered from COVID-19.

V is TRBV11-1 and J is TRBJ1-1, with 10 bases identical to TRBD1. V gave up 4 bases and J gave up 4 bases; unmatched junction bases: 0. Germline values: CDR1 SGHAT, CDR2 FQDESV (reference sequence). The CDR3 has 13 amino acids. The CDR3 is CASSWTGGTEAFF. The CDR3 nucleotides are TGTGCCAGCAGCTGGACAGGGGGCACTGAAGCTTTCTTT.

The chain employs TRBV20-1 and TRBJ2-7; D might be TRBD2 (5 bases). Germline V CDR1 and CDR2: DFQATT, SNEGSKA (reference sequence). V was cut by 1 base and J by 9 bases, with 7 bases left in between. This CDR3 is built from 10 residues. CDR3 protein: CSARVGGQYF. The CDR3 region has the DNA TGCAGTGCTAGAGTCGGAGGGCAGTACTTC.

The rearrangement links TRBV7-2 to TRBJ1-1; D gene ambiguous. V was trimmed by 5 bases and J by 0 bases, leaving 10 bases between them. CDR1 is SGHTA and CDR2 is FQGNSA in the germline V gene. The CDR3 spans 14 residues. CDR3 nucleotides: TGTGCCAGCAGCCGGACGGGGATGAACACTGAAGCTTTCTTT. This translates into CASSRTGMNTEAFF.

The chain links TRBV7-3 to TRBJ1-1; possibly TRBD1 for D (5 bases). Looked up from germline, CDR1 is SGHTA and CDR2 is FQGTGA. V dropped 6 bases and J dropped 2 bases, with 10 bases sitting between them. The CDR3 sequence is 13 residues long. CDR3 bases: TGTGCCAGCAGTAATCAGGGTAACACTGAAGCTTTCTTT. Translation: CASSNQGNTEAFF.

The chain has TRBV7-2 and TRBJ2-1, with 12 bases identical to TRBD2. Germline-derived CDR1 and CDR2 are SGHTA and FQGNSA. The CDR3 loop spans 16 amino acids. V was clipped by 1 base and J by 15 bases; unmatched bases: 13. DNA for the CDR3: TGTGCCAGCAGCTTAGGGGCTAGCGGGAGGGCCATTCATTTGTTCTTC. Translation: CASSLGASGRAIHLFF.

V is TRBV5-1 and J is TRBJ2-2; 7 bases agree with TRBD1. J lost 4 bases, V lost 0 bases, and 6 bases had no gene match. Germline V lookup: CDR1 SGHRS, CDR2 YFSETQ. The CDR3 is 16 amino acids. As DNA, the CDR3 is TGCGCCAGCAGCTTGGCCGCCCAGGGGGTCACCGGGGAGCTGTTTTTT. This codes for CASSLAAQGVTGELFF.

J is TRBJ1-1 and V is TRBV7-2; D remains unclear. V dropped 2 bases and J dropped 0 bases, with 7 bases sitting between them. Germline values: CDR1 SGHTA, CDR2 FQGNSA. This CDR3 has 14 residues. The DNA of the CDR3 is TGTGCCAGCAGCTTATCGGGGTTGAACACTGAAGCTTTCTTT. Protein product: CASSLSGLNTEAFF.

The chain carries TRBV10-3 and TRBJ2-2; D remains unclear. The CDR3 is 14 residues long. Germline V gene data show CDR1 as ENHRY and CDR2 as SYGVKD. Trimming cost V 3 bases and J 0 bases, with 5 bases left between them. CDR3 in DNA: TGTGCCATCAGTGACTACGCGAACACCGGGGAGCTGTTTTTT. It is translated as CAISDYANTGELFF.

The J gene is TRBJ2-1, the V gene TRBV9; a weak D match, TRBD2 (5 bases). The CDR3 is 12 residues long. Trimming pared 7 bases from V and 6 bases from J, leaving 11 bases between. CDR1 SGDLS and CDR2 YYNGEE come from the germline V gene. CDR3 sequence reads: CASGRAVNEQFF. The CDR3 region has the DNA TGTGCCAGCGGGAGAGCGGTCAATGAGCAGTTCTTC.

The rearrangement joins TRBV3-1 (or the pseudogene TRBV3-2) to TRBJ1-1; D unclear. The CDR3 extends over 15 amino acids. CDR1 and CDR2 from the germline V gene are LGHDT and YNNKEL (reference sequence). V lost 2 bases to trimming and J lost 1 base, with 11 bases between them. CDR3 sequence reads: CASSQPRTQNTEAFF. The DNA of the CDR3 is TGTGCCAGCAGCCAACCCAGGACTCAGAACACTGAAGCTTTCTTT.

The chain carries TRBV3-1 (or the pseudogene TRBV3-2) and TRBJ2-1; TRBD2 aligns across 11 bases. V lost 4 bases, J lost 8 bases, and 10 bases stayed unmatched. Germline V gene sequence: CDR1 LGHDT, CDR2 YNNKEL (reference sequence). This CDR3 region has 16 residues. CDR3 sequence (DNA): TGTGCCAGCAGCCCGCGAACACTAGCGGGAGTGGATGAGCAGTTCTTC. Amino acid sequence: CASSPRTLAGVDEQFF.

The V call is TRBV27, the J call TRBJ2-4, with TRBD2 matching over 14 bases. The CDR3 contains 17 residues. J gave up 4 bases and V 5 bases, and 7 bases lay outside the gene matches. CDR1 MNHEY and CDR2 SMNVEV come from the germline V gene (reference sequence). CDR3 residues: CASSQTSGRARKNIQYF. The CDR3 nucleotides read TGTGCCAGCAGTCAGACTAGCGGGAGGGCCAGGAAAAACATTCAGTACTTC.

The rearrangement links TRBV21-1 to TRBJ2-1; TRBD2, the table's D call, lacks a check against the DNA. TRBV21-1 is given as a pseudogene. This CDR3 contains 19 residues. CDR3 nucleotides: TGTGCCAGCAGCCCCCGGACTAGCGGGAGGATGATCGCCTACAATGAGCAGTTCTTC. It is translated as CASSPRTSGRMIAYNEQFF.

The chain is built from TRBV3-1 (or the pseudogene TRBV3-2) and TRBJ2-7, with 8 positions matching TRBD2. This CDR3 comprises 16 residues. Germline CDR1 LGHDT, CDR2 YNNKEL (reference sequence). The junction had 6 bases not matched to a gene; V was cut back by 1 base and J by 1 base. CDR3 amino acids: CASSQAPSGGSYEQYF. CDR3 coding DNA: TGTGCCAGCAGCCAAGCCCCAAGCGGGGGATCCTACGAGCAGTACTTC.

This chain uses TRBV5-1 with TRBJ2-5; D not resolved. The germline V gene encodes CDR1 SGHRS and CDR2 YFSETQ. This CDR3 region has 13 residues. V was shortened by 3 bases and J by 5 bases, with 11 bases between the two germline ends. For the CDR3, the DNA is TGCGCCAGCAGCTCCGAACGGGTGGAGACCCAGTACTTC. This sequence encodes CASSSERVETQYF.

V gene TRBV18 combines with J gene TRBJ2-3, with TRBD1 matching 8 bases. This CDR3 contains 15 residues. V lost 2 bases and J lost 6; bases outside the gene matches: 7. CDR1 and CDR2 (germline): KGHSH, LQKENI. The CDR3 nucleotides read TGTGCCAGCTCACCAGCAGGGGGCACCAGGGATACGCAGTATTTT. This sequence encodes CASSPAGGTRDTQYF.

The gene calls are TRBV5-4 and TRBJ2-3, with 7 nucleotides matching TRBD2. Germline values: CDR1 SGHNT, CDR2 YYREEE (reference sequence). The CDR3 is 15 residues long. V dropped 0 bases and J dropped 1; count of bases not matched to a gene: 2. The CDR3 nucleotides are TGTGCCAGCAGCTTGGGGCTAGCGGGCACAGATACGCAGTATTTT. Translated, it gives CASSLGLAGTDTQYF. Drawing the rest from reference TRBV5-4 and TRBJ2-3, the complete variable domain is ETGVTQSPTHLIKTRGQQVTLRCSSQSGHNTVSWYQQALGQGPQFIFQYYREEENGRGNFPPRFSGLQFPNYSSELNVNALELDDSALYLCASSLGLAGTDTQYFGPGTRLTVL.

Details on this clone: At the DNA level, this CDR3 is encoded by other sequences in the same sample as well. The J gene is TRBJ1-2, the V gene TRBV3-1 (or the pseudogene TRBV3-2); 9 positions agree with TRBD1. This CDR3 comprises 13 residues. V dropped 4 bases and J dropped 5; count of bases not matched to a gene: 2. CDR1 is LGHDT and CDR2 is YNNKEL in the germline V gene (reference sequence). The CDR3 sequence: CASSPGQGYGYTF. DNA for the CDR3: TGTGCCAGCAGCCCGGGACAGGGATATGGCTACACCTTC.

The chain is built from TRBV12-3 or TRBV12-4 and TRBJ1-2, with D hard to call. The germline V and J ends were trimmed by 3 bases and 3 bases, with 8 bases remaining between them. This CDR3 has 13 residues. The CDR3 DNA reads TGTGCCAGCAGTTTTGAGGAGTACTATGGCTACACCTTC. As protein: CASSFEEYYGYTF.

The chain recombines TRBV21-1 with TRBJ2-1; the table names TRBD2, a call not compared with the DNA. TRBV21-1 is termed a pseudogene. The length of the CDR3 is 16 residues. Here the CDR3 reads CASSVRELAENNEQFF. CDR3 bases: TGTGCCAGCAGCGTACGGGAGTTAGCGGAGAACAATGAGCAGTTCTTC.

V and J are TRBV7-9 and TRBJ2-5, with D perhaps TRBD1 (6 bases). This CDR3 spans 14 amino acids. Germline CDR1 is SEHNR and CDR2 is FQNEAQ (reference sequence). Deletions cut 7 bases from V and 6 bases from J, with 18 bases between. The CDR3 spells CASTRETGSQTQYF. DNA of the CDR3: TGTGCCAGCACCCGTGAAACAGGGAGTCAGACCCAGTACTTC.